This T cell receptor beta chain is drawn from a study of shared clonotypes between healthy human individuals. Study-level findings and limits: Sample collection involved blood only; tissue repertoires are likely different.

TCRdb's table, derived via immunoSEQ multiplex PCR, lists solely in-frame clones and lacks some. The sample yields hundreds of thousands of clones, around 87% seen once. Details on this clone: Its specificity is unknown.

V lost 4 bases to trimming and J lost 5 bases; unmatched junction nucleotides: 10. The CDR3 sequence is 16 residues long. CDR1 SGHVS and CDR2 FQNEAQ come from the germline V gene. The chain is built from TRBV7-8 and TRBJ1-5; TRBD1 matches at 8 bases. The sequencing sample was made of memory CD8+ T cells sorted from blood. Regarding subset: CD45RO+ cells pooled with CCR7-negative TemRA cells. The receptor was isolated from a man younger than 30 in good health. The CDR3 DNA follows: TGTGCCAGCAGCTACCGGACAGGGCCATGCCATCAGCCCCAGCATTTT. It codes for CASSYRTGPCHQPQHF.